The 20 T cell receptor beta chains in this list originate from one sample, sequenced in a study of cytomegalovirus exposure and HLA in healthy donors. PCR amplification relied on 60 Vbeta primers (plus 13 Jbeta primers). Sequencing was performed with immunoSEQ multiplex PCR; in TCRdb, only in-frame clones are kept and a portion is missing. Of 120,000 to 150,000 clones in the sample, around four fifths were seen once. The sequenced sample consisted of PBMCs. The receptors stem from a boy under 10 years old in good health and CMV-seronegative.

This clone occurred once. The chain is built from TRBV5-4 and TRBJ1-2; possibly TRBD1 for D (5 bases). Germline CDR1 and CDR2: SGHNT and YYREEE (reference sequence). The CDR3 has 13 residues. Trimming shortened V by 3 bases and J by 4 bases, and 10 bases separated the two germline ends. For the CDR3, the DNA is TGTGCCAGCAGCTCGGCCAGGGTCTATGGCTACACCTTC. Translating gives CASSSARVYGYTF.

As to this clone: Additional DNA sequences in this sample encode the identical CDR3. J is TRBJ2-2 and V is TRBV6-5, with unresolved D. The CDR3 is made up of 14 amino acids. CDR1 is MNHEY and CDR2 is SVGAGI in the germline V gene. Trimming pared 2 bases from V and 1 base from J, leaving 5 bases between. In DNA form, the CDR3 reads TGTGCCAGCAGTTACCTCCGGAACACCGGGGAGCTGTTTTTT. Translation gives CASSYLRNTGELFF.

This rearrangement joins TRBV18 to TRBJ1-1, with 9 nucleotides matching TRBD1. CDR3 length: 16 amino acids. V gave up 2 bases and J gave up 4 bases; unmatched junction bases: 8. Germline CDR1 KGHSH, CDR2 LQKENI. The CDR3 spells CASSPDQWTGVTEAFF. For the CDR3, the DNA is TGTGCCAGCTCACCAGATCAATGGACAGGGGTCACTGAAGCTTTCTTT.

The chain joins TRBV5-1 to TRBJ2-2, with a possible D match to TRBD2 (6 bases). Trimming left V 0 bases short and J 0 bases short, with 6 bases between. This CDR3 is 15 amino acids long. Germline CDR1 SGHRS, CDR2 YFSETQ. CDR3 in DNA: TGCGCCAGCAGCTTGGAGCGGGCGAACACCGGGGAGCTGTTTTTT. Translating gives CASSLERANTGELFF.

This chain connects TRBV9 to TRBJ2-2, with D maybe TRBD2 (5 bases). The CDR3 covers 15 residues. The germline V and J ends were trimmed by 3 bases and 7 bases, with 16 bases remaining between them. Germline CDR1 reads SGDLS; CDR2 reads YYNGEE. CDR3 in amino acids: CASSDREPGGGELFF. The CDR3 nucleotides read TGTGCCAGCAGCGATAGGGAGCCGGGCGGCGGGGAGCTGTTTTTT.

The chain joins TRBV11-3 to TRBJ2-3; maybe TRBD1 (5 bases). This CDR3 is 15 amino acids long. Germline V lookup: CDR1 SGHNT, CDR2 YENEEA. V was trimmed by 5 bases and J by 1 base, leaving 13 bases between them. The CDR3 DNA follows: TGTGCCAGCAGCCCCAGGGATCTTGGCACAGATACGCAGTATTTT. Translation: CASSPRDLGTDTQYF.

The V gene is TRBV25-1, the J gene TRBJ2-7; 9 bases match TRBD1. CDR1 is MGHDK and CDR2 is SYGVNS in the germline V gene. CDR3 length: 16 residues. Trimming at V came to 4 bases and at J to 3 bases, leaving 10 bases not matched to a gene. This chain's CDR3 is CASSGGPGQGHYEQYF. CDR3 sequence (DNA): TGTGCCAGCAGTGGAGGGCCGGGACAGGGTCACTACGAGCAGTACTTC.

The chain links TRBV5-8 to TRBJ1-1; a possible D gene is TRBD1 (5 bases). V lost 2 bases and J lost 1, with 12 bases in between. Germline assignment: CDR1 SGHTS and CDR2 YDEGEE. This CDR3 contains 15 residues. The CDR3 protein is CASSFAGRGNTEAFF. In nucleotides, the CDR3 is TGTGCCAGCAGCTTCGCCGGAAGGGGGAACACTGAAGCTTTCTTT.

V is TRBV28 and J is TRBJ1-4, with 7 bases fitting TRBD1. V lost 2 bases, J lost 8 bases, and 8 bases stayed unmatched. Germline V gives CDR1 MDHEN, CDR2 SYDVKM. CDR3 length: 15 residues. CDR3 region: CASSLPTGDDEKLFF. The CDR3 coding sequence is TGTGCCAGCAGTTTACCAACAGGGGATGACGAAAAACTGTTTTTT.

This clone was detected a few times. Here the CDR3 reads CASGTLGYEQYF. The CDR3 DNA follows: TGTGCCAGCGGGACACTTGGATACGAGCAGTACTTC. V and J are TRBV5-4 and TRBJ2-5; possible D gene TRBD1, 6 bases. The end of the DNA is better explained by TRBJ2-7, so the J call may be wrong. Germline loops: CDR1 SGHNT, CDR2 YYREEE (reference sequence). There are 12 residues in the CDR3.

This clone has only a few counts. The chain has TRBV5-4 and TRBJ2-1, with 11 bases matching TRBD2. There are 15 residues in the CDR3. The ends lost 2 bases at V and 6 bases at J; junction bases unmatched: 4. Germline V gene lookup returns CDR1 SGHNT and CDR2 YYREEE (reference sequence). The CDR3 DNA reads as TGTGCCAGCAGCTTTACTAGCGGGAGTACCAATGAGCAGTTCTTC. The encoded protein is CASSFTSGSTNEQFF.

The table lists this clone with a few counts. CDR3 sequence (DNA): TGTGCCAGCCCGGCGGCGGGGGATACGCAGTATTTT. This codes for CASPAAGDTQYF. The chain has TRBV2 and TRBJ2-3, with a weak D call TRBD2 (6 bases). The CDR3 runs to 12 residues. Germline lookup yields CDR1 SNHLY and CDR2 FYNNEI. V was pared by 8 bases and J by 6 bases, with 12 bases between.

V is TRBV5-6 and J is TRBJ1-1; no reliable D call. V gave up 0 bases and J gave up 5 bases, with 20 bases separating them. This CDR3 is 17 amino acids long. CDR1 SGHDT and CDR2 YYEEEE come from the germline V gene. The CDR3 sequence: CASSLATFADGRTEAFF. For the CDR3, the DNA is TGTGCCAGCAGCTTGGCCACGTTCGCCGATGGTCGGACTGAAGCTTTCTTT.

This clone was counted once. V is TRBV20-1 and J is TRBJ2-7; perhaps TRBD2 as D (5 bases). The CDR3 covers 11 residues. Trimming removed 6 bases from V and 6 bases from J, with 12 bases in between. Germline values: CDR1 DFQATT, CDR2 SNEGSKA (reference sequence). In DNA form, the CDR3 reads TGCAGTGCACTAGTCGTTGGCGAGCAGTACTTC. Protein: CSALVVGEQYF.

This chain uses TRBV28 with TRBJ2-5; tentative D call: TRBD2 (6 bases). The CDR3 sequence is 13 residues long. V was pared by 10 bases and J by 1 base, with 13 bases between. From germline, CDR1 is MDHEN and CDR2 SYDVKM. In DNA form, the CDR3 reads TGTGCCACCCGGGACTCCACCCAAGAGACCCAGTACTTC. This encodes CATRDSTQETQYF.

In DNA, the CDR3 is TGTGCCAGCAGTCGTGGACAGCCCTACGAGCAGTACTTC. It codes for CASSRGQPYEQYF. V is TRBV6-5 and J is TRBJ2-7; TRBD1 is a possible D gene (6 bases). Germline CDR1 reads MNHEY; CDR2 reads SVGAGI. CDR3 length: 13 residues. The germline V and J ends were trimmed by 5 bases and 2 bases, with 10 bases remaining between them.

This clone has more than one count but fewer than ten. V and J are TRBV6-1 and TRBJ2-7; 9 nucleotides line up with TRBD2. From germline, CDR1 is MNHNS and CDR2 SASEGT. With 7 bases clipped from V and 0 bases from J, the junction kept 7 bases outside the gene matches. The CDR3 is 15 residues long. The CDR3 DNA is TGTGCCAGCACCAGACTAGCGGCTATCTCCTACGAGCAGTACTTC. Translated: CASTRLAAISYEQYF.

J is TRBJ2-1 and V is TRBV5-1; 15 bases are a match to TRBD2. The CDR3 contains 23 residues. Trimming took 0 bases from V and 7 from J; bases not matched to a gene: 23. Germline V gives CDR1 SGHRS, CDR2 YFSETQ. The CDR3 bases are TGCGCCAGCAGCTTGGGACTCCCAGGCGCCCGGACTAGCGGGAGGGCCTCGGCGAATGAGCAGTTCTTC. Protein product: CASSLGLPGARTSGRASANEQFF.

CDR3 DNA: TGTGCCAGCAGCTCGCCCCCCCGGGGCGGGAGAATATACGAGCAGTACTTC. This gives the protein CASSSPPRGGRIYEQYF. The rearrangement joins TRBV5-5 to TRBJ2-7; 7 bases match TRBD2. Germline trimming cut 3 bases from V and 4 bases from J; bases unmatched to any gene: 16. The CDR3 totals 17 residues. Germline V gene sequence: CDR1 SGHKS, CDR2 YYEKEE (reference sequence). Supplemented by reference TRBV5-5 and TRBJ2-7, the full variable domain reads DAGVTQSPTHLIKTRGQQVTLRCSPISGHKSVSWYQQVLGQGPQFIFQYYEKEERGRGNFPDRFSARQFPNYSSELNVNALLLGDSALYLCASSSPPRGGRIYEQYFGPGTRLTVT.

This clone is a singleton in its sample. The V call is TRBV7-2, the J call TRBJ1-3; 10 bases align to TRBD1. Germline V gene sequence: CDR1 SGHTA, CDR2 FQGNSA. V lost 5 bases, J lost 7 bases, and 8 bases stayed unmatched. There are 15 residues in the CDR3. CDR3 loop: CASSGATGGANTIYF. In DNA, the CDR3 is TGTGCCAGCAGCGGGGCGACAGGGGGCGCGAACACCATATATTTT.